This TCR beta chain originates from a study of T cell repertoires in cytomegalovirus infection. TCRdb re-called the reads through MiXCR, storing one row per CDR3 protein. The data contain a few hundred thousand distinct CDR3 sequences, more than 30% of them seen just once; the ten biggest clones take up roughly 15%. The length of the CDR3 is 18 residues. V was shortened by 3 bases and J by 1 base, with 21 bases between the two germline ends. Germline CDR1 is MDHEN and CDR2 is SYDVKM. In this sample, this clonotype turned up a few times. Its antigen is unknown. The sequence derives from a human donor in good health (CMV status not recorded). Some clones in this sample may be carry-over from other donors' samples. The sample consisted of cultured PBMCs, taken from culture after CMV antigen stimulation. The chain joins TRBV28 to TRBJ1-2, with D tentatively TRBD1 (5 bases). The chain's CDR3 is CASSLSRGSAGRNYGYTF. The DNA for the CDR3 is TGTGCCAGCAGTTTGAGTCGTGGGTCGGCAGGGCGTAACTATGGCTACACCTTC.